A selection of T cell receptor beta chains follows, all from one sample in a study of blood T cell repertoires in COVID-19. Using immunoSEQ multiplex PCR, the repertoire was profiled, and TCRdb retains in-frame clones only, with some absent. Among about 81,000 clones, around three quarters were seen once, and the ten largest hold roughly 4%. Sequenced material: peripheral blood. Receptors originate from a woman aged 45-60 years with acute or convalescent COVID-19. Each CDR3 is given without its conserved first and last residue. Size values are once, few and many counts, or a class for expanded clones, and some rows have none.

cdr3_length	v_call	clone_size	j_call	cdr3_aa
10	TRBV18	NA	TRBJ1-1	ASSRLNTEAF
10	TRBV19	NA	TRBJ2-2	ASSILSGELF
12	TRBV19	NA	TRBJ1-3	ASSPRTFGNTIY
13	TRBV27	NA	TRBJ1-2	ASQKVAGGNRGYT
11	TRBV19	NA	TRBJ1-5	ASGGAGNQPQH
12	TRBV7-3	once	TRBJ1-5	ASSLNPGLEPQH
17	TRBV9	once	TRBJ2-5	ASSVGWTSGGARGETQY
11	TRBV2	few	TRBJ1-2	ASTGRDAGGYT
12	TRBV27	NA	TRBJ2-7	ASSFRESGGEQY
13	TRBV11-3	NA	TRBJ2-1	ASSPGLAGRNEQF
13	TRBV9	NA	TRBJ2-7	ASSVEGSLAGEQY
13	TRBV7-8	NA	TRBJ2-1	ASSLRSRGGNEQF
15	TRBV7-2	NA	TRBJ1-6	ASSLGFPDTYNSPLH
14	TRBV24-1	few	TRBJ2-2	ATSDLRQGTTGELF
11	TRBV29-1	NA	TRBJ1-5	SVGTGFNQPQH
10	TRBV29-1	NA	TRBJ2-4	SGGGAGDIQY
11	TRBV30	NA	TRBJ1-1	AWSVKGPTEAF
15	TRBV24-1	NA	TRBJ2-3	ATSGQGTKSSTDTQY
10	TRBV3-1/TRBV3-2	few	TRBJ1-1	ASSRGGTEAF
13	TRBV18	NA	TRBJ1-1	ASSPPTGVWTEAF
12	TRBV15	NA	TRBJ2-7	ATSREAGSREQY
14	TRBV28	NA	TRBJ2-3	ASRGLAGGFTDTQY
14	TRBV11-1	NA	TRBJ2-7	ASSLALGGSPYEQY
12	TRBV14	NA	TRBJ1-2	ASSPEALGRGYT
12	TRBV13	NA	TRBJ1-1	ASSLRGLNTEAF
10	TRBV6-4	few	TRBJ1-6	ASIQAGTPLH
14	TRBV5-5	NA	TRBJ2-5	ASSTDASGGSETQY
11	TRBV7-9	NA	TRBJ2-1	ASSLGGGNEQF
13	TRBV5-6	NA	TRBJ2-5	ASSSPGLRQETQY
10	TRBV14	NA	TRBJ1-6	ASSFRKSPLH
10	TRBV30	NA	TRBJ2-7	AWSQGIYEQY
17	TRBV4-2	NA	TRBJ2-2	ASSPSPLTSGASTGELF
12	TRBV7-8	NA	TRBJ2-5	ASSRRGSHETQY
14	TRBV21-1	NA	TRBJ2-3	ASRPGGTAFTDTQY
13	TRBV6-6	NA	TRBJ2-3	ASTKSGAGADTQY
11	TRBV10-3	NA	TRBJ1-6	AIGKGRDSPLH
14	TRBV5-1	NA	TRBJ2-5	ASSLSGRDSAETQY
20	TRBV3-1/TRBV3-2	NA	TRBJ2-1	ASSQDFIPRRGVPSSYNEQF
11	TRBV11-2	NA	TRBJ1-2	ASSPGTAYGYT
12	TRBV5-3	few	TRBJ1-4	ARRLGQGSEKLF
12	TRBV27	few	TRBJ1-1	ASRRQGRNTEAF
15	TRBV14	NA	TRBJ1-3	ASSQELGQSSGNTIY
12	TRBV18	NA	TRBJ1-1	ASSSINGNTEAF
15	TRBV5-6	NA	TRBJ1-2	ASSPGQVRLSNYGYT
10	TRBV28	NA	TRBJ1-5	AIDGSNQPQH
14	TRBV4-3	NA	TRBJ2-1	ASSQDLGGLYNEQF